These 25 T cell receptor beta chains share one sample of origin, sequenced in a study of T cell responses to AZD1222 COVID-19 vaccine. Clones were sequenced by immunoSEQ multiplex PCR, and TCRdb holds only the in-frame ones, with some missing. The table has 150,000 or so clones, 90% seen once. This sample comprised peripheral blood, obtained on day 0 of AZD1222 vaccination. All receptors derive from an adult in good health.

The chain is built from TRBV5-5 and TRBJ1-1; the D gene is possibly TRBD1 (6 bases). V dropped 4 bases and J dropped 8 bases, with 21 bases sitting between them. The germline V gene encodes CDR1 SGHKS and CDR2 YYEKEE (reference sequence). This CDR3 contains 15 residues. CDR3 protein: CASSQQTGRIGEAFF. CDR3 nucleotide sequence: TGTGCCAGCAGCCAACAGACAGGTCGAATAGGCGAAGCTTTCTTT.

This clone was detected once. The chain links TRBV18 to TRBJ2-5; D gene ambiguous. The CDR3 runs to 13 residues. V was clipped by 2 bases and J by 3 bases, with 7 bases between them. Germline assignment: CDR1 KGHSH and CDR2 LQKENI. The CDR3 loop is CASSPRLEETQYF. CDR3 nucleotide sequence: TGTGCCAGCTCACCAAGGTTGGAAGAGACCCAGTACTTC.

The chain employs TRBV21-1 and TRBJ2-2; the table names TRBD1, a call not compared with the DNA. TRBV21-1 is a recognized pseudogene. This CDR3 region has 18 residues. The DNA of the CDR3 is TGTGCCAGCAGCAAAGCGCCAAGGACAGGGACACTAACCGGGGAGCTGTTTTTT. This gives the protein CASSKAPRTGTLTGELFF.

This chain connects TRBV6-5 to TRBJ2-7, with 7 positions matching TRBD1. Unmatched junction bases numbered 6, after V lost 5 bases and J lost 5 bases. There are 13 residues in the CDR3. Germline CDR1 is MNHEY and CDR2 is SVGAGI. The CDR3 DNA follows: TGTGCCAGCAGTCCAGGGGGTTTCAACGAGCAGTACTTC. Protein: CASSPGGFNEQYF.

This rearrangement joins TRBV18 to TRBJ2-1, with a possible D match to TRBD1 (5 bases). CDR1 KGHSH and CDR2 LQKENI come from the germline V gene. The CDR3 runs to 14 residues. V was pared by 3 bases and J by 7 bases, with 13 bases between. CDR3 sequence: CASSPGRAWNEQFF. The CDR3 DNA follows: TGTGCCAGCTCACCGGGCAGGGCTTGGAATGAGCAGTTCTTC.

This chain joins TRBV24-1 and TRBJ1-1; D is perhaps TRBD1 (5 bases). The germline CDR1 and CDR2 sequences are KGHDR and SFDVKD. V gave up 7 bases and J gave up 0 bases, with 17 bases separating them. The CDR3 spans 16 residues. CDR3 coding DNA: TGTGCCACCAGAGGAACCGGGACGGACATGAACACTGAAGCTTTCTTT. This sequence encodes CATRGTGTDMNTEAFF.

The gene calls are TRBV7-8 and TRBJ2-6; D is unclear. V shed 5 bases and J shed 0 bases, with 14 bases lying between them. CDR3 length: 17 residues. Germline assignment: CDR1 SGHVS and CDR2 FQNEAQ. This chain's CDR3 is CASSPTATLSGANVLTF. CDR3 bases: TGTGCCAGCAGCCCAACGGCTACCCTCTCTGGGGCCAACGTCCTGACTTTC.

The gene calls are TRBV2 and TRBJ2-7; D remains unclear. Trimming stripped 6 bases from V and 4 bases from J, with 10 bases between. Germline V gene sequence: CDR1 SNHLY, CDR2 FYNNEI. The CDR3 extends over 12 amino acids. In nucleotides, the CDR3 is TGTGCCAGCAGAACGAACGGATACGAGCAGTACTTC. This gives the protein CASRTNGYEQYF.

The chain combines TRBV5-1 with TRBJ2-2; 10 nucleotides match TRBD1. The CDR3 consists of 15 residues. V was pared by 2 bases and J by 5 bases, with 3 bases of the junction left unmatched. Germline lookup yields CDR1 SGHRS and CDR2 YFSETQ. This CDR3 is CASSLRTGGTGELFF. The CDR3, as DNA: TGCGCCAGCAGCTTAAGGACAGGGGGAACCGGGGAGCTGTTTTTT.

The rearrangement uses TRBV6-2 or TRBV6-3 and TRBJ1-2; no clear D gene. The CDR3 runs 13 residues. Germline V gene sequence: CDR1 MNHEY, CDR2 SVGEGT. Trimming took 0 bases from V and 5 from J, leaving 7 bases between them. The CDR3 region is CASSYSEGYGYTF. CDR3 DNA sequence: TGTGCCAGCAGTTACTCGGAAGGGTATGGCTACACCTTC.

The CDR3 DNA is TGTGCCAGCAGTCCCATTAACCGGGACAGGGGCACAGATACGCAGTATTTT. This codes for CASSPINRDRGTDTQYF. The V and J genes are TRBV27 and TRBJ2-3, with 9 bases aligning to TRBD1. The CDR3 consists of 17 residues. Germline V gene sequence: CDR1 MNHEY, CDR2 SMNVEV (reference sequence). V lost 5 bases, J lost 1 base, and 10 bases stayed unmatched.

The rearrangement links TRBV9 to TRBJ1-6; unclear D gene. The CDR3 is 14 residues long. With 0 bases removed from V and 7 bases from J, the gap between germline ends came to 8 bases. Germline loops: CDR1 SGDLS, CDR2 YYNGEE. The CDR3 nucleotides read TGTGCCAGCAGCGTAGTGTGGGAAAATTCACCCCTCCACTTT. Encoded protein: CASSVVWENSPLHF.

This clone came up once. The J gene is TRBJ1-1, the V gene TRBV15; D perhaps matches TRBD1 (5 bases). Trimming removed 3 bases at V and 1 base at J, with 6 bases between. Germline CDR1 and CDR2: LNHNV and YYDKDF (reference sequence). The CDR3 is made up of 13 amino acids. CDR3 nucleotide sequence: TGTGCCACCAGCAGCCAGGGGAACACTGAAGCTTTCTTT. The encoded protein is CATSSQGNTEAFF.

V gene TRBV7-3 combines with J gene TRBJ2-1; no definite D call. Between the trimmed V and J ends, which lost 2 bases and 5 bases, there was a span of 7 bases. This CDR3 is built from 13 residues. Germline-derived CDR1 and CDR2 are SGHTA and FQGTGA. The CDR3 protein is CASSLSRHNEQFF. The CDR3 DNA reads as TGTGCCAGCAGCTTATCCCGTCACAATGAGCAGTTCTTC.

The J gene is TRBJ1-3, the V gene TRBV7-3; D perhaps matches TRBD1 (5 bases). CDR3 length: 15 amino acids. Germline loops: CDR1 SGHTA, CDR2 FQGTGA. Trimming cost V 5 bases and J 1 base, with 12 bases left between them. The CDR3 here is CASSLNGGSGNTIYF. In nucleotides, the CDR3 is TGTGCCAGCAGCCTGAATGGGGGGTCTGGAAACACCATATATTTT.

The chain joins TRBV18 to TRBJ2-3, with D possibly being TRBD2 (6 bases). V was trimmed by 4 bases and J by 4 bases, leaving 24 bases between them. Per the germline V gene, CDR1 is KGHSH and CDR2 is LQKENI. This CDR3 contains 18 residues. The CDR3 coding sequence is TGTGCCAGCTCACTTCCGGGACGGACGCCATGGGGGGCAGATACGCAGTATTTT. This sequence encodes CASSLPGRTPWGADTQYF.

The genes are TRBV28 and TRBJ2-5, with 7 bases identical to TRBD1. V trimming: 2 bases; J trimming: 4 bases; junction bases outside the gene matches: 7. Germline lookup yields CDR1 MDHEN and CDR2 SYDVKM. The CDR3 loop spans 15 amino acids. CDR3 sequence: CASSLVGSGGETQYF. The CDR3 nucleotides are TGTGCCAGCAGTTTAGTCGGTTCAGGGGGAGAGACCCAGTACTTC.

The chain is built from TRBV7-3 and TRBJ2-2, with 8 bases lining up with TRBD2. V gave up 2 bases and J gave up 4 bases; unmatched junction bases: 9. The length of the CDR3 is 17 residues. CDR1 and CDR2 (germline): SGHTA, FQGTGA. In DNA form, the CDR3 reads TGTGCCAGCAGCTTAGTCGGGGGGGCTAGAGGCACCGGGGAGCTGTTTTTT. It encodes CASSLVGGARGTGELFF.

The chain uses TRBV6-2 or TRBV6-3 and TRBJ2-2, with D possibly matching TRBD2 (5 bases). Germline V CDR1 and CDR2: MNHEY, SVGEGT. The CDR3 runs to 13 residues. V lost 5 bases and J 7 bases, leaving 11 bases between the germline ends. CDR3 in DNA: TGTGCCAGCAGTGTCGGGGAAATCGGGGAGCTGTTTTTT. Translating it yields CASSVGEIGELFF.

The chain combines TRBV2 with TRBJ2-1; D call uncertain. The germline CDR1 and CDR2 sequences are SNHLY and FYNNEI. This CDR3 comprises 11 residues. Trimming cost V 4 bases and J 6 bases, with 4 bases left between them. The CDR3 region is CASSGGNEQFF. The CDR3 DNA sequence: TGTGCCAGCAGTGGAGGCAATGAGCAGTTCTTC. Combining the CDR3 with reference TRBV2 and TRBJ2-1 gives the whole variable domain EPEVTQTPSHQVTQMGQEVILRCVPISNHLYFYWYRQILGQKVEFLVSFYNNEISEKSEIFDDQFSVERPDGSNFTLKIRSTKLEDSAMYFCASSGGNEQFFGPGTRLTVL.

This chain links TRBV27 with TRBJ2-7; 10 bases are a match to TRBD2. This CDR3 region has 16 residues. Trimming cost V 1 base and J 2 bases; bases outside gene matches: 5. CDR1 MNHEY and CDR2 SMNVEV come from the germline V gene (reference sequence). CDR3 loop: CASSLLSSGGPYEQYF. CDR3 in DNA: TGTGCCAGCAGTTTATTATCTAGCGGGGGCCCCTACGAGCAGTACTTC.

The chain uses TRBV13 and TRBJ2-1, with D perhaps matching TRBD1 or TRBD2 (5 bases each). Germline values: CDR1 PRHDT, CDR2 FYEKMQ (reference sequence). Trimming took off 0 bases at V and 0 bases at J, with 9 bases between the two ends. The CDR3 spans 16 residues. The CDR3 bases are TGTGCCAGCAGCTTAGGGGGGGTCTCCTCCTACAATGAGCAGTTCTTC. Protein: CASSLGGVSSYNEQFF.

The chain carries TRBV6-2 or TRBV6-3 and TRBJ1-6; perhaps TRBD1 as D (5 bases). The V gene lost 6 bases and the J gene lost 13 bases, with 25 bases spanning the gap. The CDR3 loop spans 16 amino acids. Germline values: CDR1 MNHEY, CDR2 SVGEGT. Written as DNA, the CDR3 is TGTGCCAGCAGCCCCACCCGTACCGGGGCGGCACGGCCCCTCCACTTT. This codes for CASSPTRTGAARPLHF.

V and J are TRBV21-1 and TRBJ2-5; the D call in the table, TRBD1, was not verified against the DNA. TRBV21-1 is a recognized pseudogene. The CDR3 is made up of 15 amino acids. This chain's CDR3 is CASSNGDRKQETQYF. Here the CDR3 DNA reads TGTGCCAGCAGCAACGGGGACAGAAAACAAGAGACCCAGTACTTC.

This clone is a singleton in its sample. The chain joins TRBV15 to TRBJ1-2; 11 bases are shared with TRBD1. The CDR3 length is 15 residues. With V trimmed by 3 bases and J by 4 bases, 4 bases remained unmatched. Germline lookup yields CDR1 LNHNV and CDR2 YYDKDF (reference sequence). The CDR3 here is CATSRSGQGAYGYTF. CDR3 coding DNA: TGTGCCACCAGCAGGTCCGGACAGGGGGCCTATGGCTACACCTTC.